The next 29 T cell receptor beta chains were all read from a single sample in a study of CD8 T cells in ankylosing spondylitis. TCRdb ran MiXCR on the 5' RACE reads and lists one entry per CDR3 protein. The sample includes 250,000 to 300,000 distinct CDR3 sequences, about 20% of them seen just once. The sequenced sample consisted of blood, either unsorted or a sorted T cell fraction (not recorded which). The receptors were sampled from a male donor with ankylosing spondylitis or in good health (not recorded which).

The chain combines TRBV5-1 with TRBJ2-3; 8 bases agree with TRBD1. Trimming took 3 bases from V and 1 from J; bases not matched to a gene: 7. Germline-derived CDR1 and CDR2 are SGHRS and YFSETQ. CDR3 size: 16 residues. The CDR3, as DNA: TGCGCCAGCAGCTCAACAGGGGGAGACGGCACAGATACGCAGTATTTT. This translates into CASSSTGGDGTDTQYF.

The chain couples TRBV6-2 or TRBV6-3 to TRBJ2-1; D unclear. The length of the CDR3 is 14 residues. The germline V gene encodes CDR1 MNHEY and CDR2 SVGEGT. Trimming took off 5 bases at V and 10 bases at J, with 18 bases between the two ends. CDR3 in DNA: TGTGCCAGCAGTATTCCCCTACTCCAAATCGAGCAGTTCTTC. Translating gives CASSIPLLQIEQFF.

The rearrangement links TRBV20-1 to TRBJ1-5; TRBD1 is a possible D gene (5 bases). The CDR3 loop spans 15 amino acids. The V gene's germline CDR1 is DFQATT and CDR2 SNEGSKA (reference sequence). Trimming pared 2 bases from V and 2 bases from J, leaving 13 bases between. The CDR3 DNA is TGCAGTGCTAGACCTAGTTCAGGGCGCAATCAGCCCCAGCATTTT. Its protein product is CSARPSSGRNQPQHF.

This rearrangement joins TRBV7-3 to TRBJ2-3; D not certain. Germline CDR1 SGHTA, CDR2 FQGTGA. The CDR3 length is 17 residues. Between the trimmed V and J ends, which lost 2 bases and 0 bases, there was a span of 15 bases. CDR3 bases: TGTGCCAGCAGCTTATCCTCCCTGGGCGCCAGCACAGATACGCAGTATTTT. Its translation is CASSLSSLGASTDTQYF.

The CDR3 spells CASSLDGLAGGDWQETQYF. In DNA form, the CDR3 reads TGCGCCAGCAGCTTGGACGGACTAGCGGGGGGAGATTGGCAAGAGACCCAGTACTTC. The gene calls are TRBV5-1 and TRBJ2-5; TRBD2 matches at 14 bases. With V trimmed by 0 bases and J by 2 bases, 9 bases remained unmatched. The CDR3 has 19 residues. CDR1 and CDR2 (germline): SGHRS, YFSETQ.

In this sample, this clonotype turned up many times. One end of the junction fails to match germline, which may point to a read error. This sequence joins TRBV20-1 and TRBJ2-2, with D tentatively TRBD2 (5 bases). The CDR3 loop spans 15 amino acids. Germline V gene sequence: CDR1 DFQATT, CDR2 SNEGSKA (reference sequence). The CDR3 sequence is CSARDGLAPTGVLFF. CDR3 bases: TGCAGTGCTAGAGATGGGCTAGCTCCCACCGGGGTGCTGTTTTTT.

The J gene is TRBJ2-7, the V gene TRBV5-1; the match to TRBD2 covers 10 bases. From germline, CDR1 is SGHRS and CDR2 YFSETQ. The CDR3 is 15 residues long. The trim removed 0 bases at V and 7 bases at J, leaving 7 bases unmatched. The DNA for the CDR3 is TGCGCCAGCAGCTTGGGGACTAGCGGATCAGGGGAGCAGTACGTC. Amino acids: CASSLGTSGSGEQYV.

As regards this clonotype: This could be a read error, since a much larger clone is one nucleotide away. This chain joins TRBV24-1 and TRBJ2-2, with D maybe TRBD2 (6 bases). This CDR3 region has 14 residues. The germline V gene has CDR1 KGHDR and CDR2 SFDVKD. DNA of the CDR3: TGTGCCACCAGTGATCCCAGGCTGTCGGGGGAGCCGTTTTTT. Translated: CATSDPRLSGEPFF.

CDR3 sequence (DNA): TGCGCCAGCAGCGCCCGACAGGGAAGTGGTAATGAGCAGTTCTTC. This translates into CASSARQGSGNEQFF. The chain employs TRBV5-1 and TRBJ2-1, with 7 bases fitting TRBD1. V lost 4 bases to trimming and J lost 7 bases; unmatched junction nucleotides: 11. Germline V lookup: CDR1 SGHRS, CDR2 YFSETQ. CDR3 length: 15 residues.

In this sample, this clonotype turned up a few times. V is TRBV4-1 and J is TRBJ2-7, with 8 nucleotides matching TRBD2. Germline assignment: CDR1 MGHRA and CDR2 YSYEKL. The CDR3 is made up of 15 amino acids. Trimming cost V 1 base and J 6 bases; bases outside gene matches: 8. CDR3 loop: CASSQVAGTRAEQYV. CDR3 in DNA: TGCGCCAGCAGCCAAGTGGCCGGGACTAGGGCCGAGCAGTACGTC.

This clonotype was seen repeatedly, ten times or more. The J gene is TRBJ2-5, the V gene TRBV10-3, with 11 bases fitting TRBD2. The germline V gene encodes CDR1 ENHRY and CDR2 SYGVKD. Unmatched junction bases numbered 2, after V lost 3 bases and J lost 5 bases. CDR3 length: 14 amino acids. The CDR3 is CAISELAGAETQYF. In nucleotides, the CDR3 is TGTGCCATCAGTGAACTAGCGGGGGCGGAGACCCAGTACTTC.

This clonotype came up many times. This chain connects TRBV9 to TRBJ2-5; 7 nucleotides agree with TRBD1. Germline CDR1 SGDLS, CDR2 YYNGEE. This CDR3 is 15 amino acids long. V trimming: 2 bases; J trimming: 4 bases; junction bases outside the gene matches: 8. CDR3 DNA sequence: TGTGCCAGCAGCGTCGGGACAGTAGAGGGAGAGACCCAGTACTTC. Protein sequence: CASSVGTVEGETQYF.

This clonotype was seen more than once but under ten times. This chain links TRBV20-1 with TRBJ2-2, with a possible D match to TRBD2 (6 bases). This CDR3 comprises 13 residues. V lost 3 bases and J lost 7, with 12 bases in between. Germline V gene lookup returns CDR1 DFQATT and CDR2 SNEGSKA (reference sequence). The CDR3 DNA sequence: TGCAGTGCTAGTCGCGGGGCTGGCGGGGAGCTGTTTTTT. Protein product: CSASRGAGGELFF.

This chain connects TRBV20-1 to TRBJ2-7; no firm D call. The germline V gene has CDR1 DFQATT and CDR2 SNEGSKA (reference sequence). CDR3 length equals 12 residues. Trimming removed 5 bases at V and 2 bases at J, with 10 bases between. CDR3 DNA sequence: TGCAGTGCTTCTTTGTCGCCCTACGAGCAGTACGTC. This codes for CSASLSPYEQYV.

Only a few counts were recorded for this clonotype. The rearrangement links TRBV5-1 to TRBJ2-2; 8 bases match TRBD2. The CDR3 has 16 amino acids. The J segment lost 0 bases and the V segment lost 5 bases, leaving 6 bases of the junction unmatched. Germline lookup yields CDR1 SGHRS and CDR2 YFSETQ. CDR3 nucleotide sequence: TGCGCCAGCAGTTTAGCGGGAAATACGAACACCGGGGAGCTGTTTTTT. Translation gives CASSLAGNTNTGELFF.

J is TRBJ2-3 and V is TRBV18; 7 bases line up with TRBD1. This CDR3 has 16 residues. From germline, CDR1 is KGHSH and CDR2 LQKENI. V was pared by 1 base and J by 4 bases, with 8 bases of the junction left unmatched. For the CDR3, the DNA is TGTGCCAGCTCACCACGGACAGGTCTGGGAGCAGATACGCAGTATTTT. It translates to CASSPRTGLGADTQYF.

The chain couples TRBV12-3 or TRBV12-4 to TRBJ2-1, with 10 bases aligning to TRBD2. V lost 7 bases to trimming and J lost 4 bases; unmatched junction nucleotides: 1. The CDR3 sequence is 13 residues long. The CDR3 nucleotides are TGTGCCAGCATACTAGCGGGGTACAATGAGCAGTTCTTC. It is translated as CASILAGYNEQFF.

This clonotype was counted a few times. This chain joins TRBV11-2 and TRBJ2-3; TRBD2 agrees at 8 bases. In germline, CDR1 is SGHAT, CDR2 FQNNGV. CDR3 length: 19 amino acids. The junction had 18 bases not matched to a gene; V was cut back by 7 bases and J by 0 bases. The CDR3 region has the DNA TGTGCCAGCACTCCGCGGGCGGGGGGCGTCTCTTCTAGCACAGATACGCAGTATTTT. Residues: CASTPRAGGVSSSTDTQYF.

Comments on this clonotype: A much larger clone differs from this one at a single base, so this may be a read error. This chain links TRBV9 with TRBJ2-1, with 8 nucleotides matching TRBD2. The CDR3 is 16 residues long. Per germline, CDR1 SGDLS and CDR2 YYNGEE. CDR3 in DNA: TGTGCCGGCAGCGAGGGACTAGGGAGCTCCTACAATGAGCAGTTCTTC. Protein product: CAGSEGLGSSYNEQFF.

About this clonotype: Compared with germline, one end of the junction differs, possibly owing to a read error. The chain couples TRBV3-1 to TRBJ2-3, with 9 bases fitting TRBD2. Germline lookup yields CDR1 LGHDT and CDR2 YNNKEL (reference sequence). This CDR3 region has 18 residues. The DNA for the CDR3 is TGTACCAGCAGTTTTGATCTGGGCGGGGGGGGTGGCACAGATACGCAGTATTTT. It specifies CTSSFDLGGGGGTDTQYF.

The gene calls are TRBV9 and TRBJ1-2; D ambiguous. The CDR3 totals 12 residues. Per germline, CDR1 SGDLS and CDR2 YYNGEE. Trimming took 4 bases from V and 3 from J, leaving 7 bases between them. Here the CDR3 reads CASSSWDYGYTF. The CDR3 DNA sequence: TGTGCCAGCAGCTCATGGGACTATGGCTACACCTTC.

The chain joins TRBV3-1 to TRBJ1-3; D is unresolved. This CDR3 has 12 residues. Germline loops: CDR1 LGHDT, CDR2 YNNKEL (reference sequence). Trimming stripped 0 bases from V and 9 bases from J, with 6 bases between. CDR3 coding DNA: TGTGCCAGCAGCCAAGATCGGCGCACCATATATTTT. This codes for CASSQDRRTIYF.

The gene calls are TRBV3-1 and TRBJ2-3, with 9 bases identical to TRBD2. V lost 4 bases and J lost 6; bases outside the gene matches: 11. CDR3 length: 16 amino acids. Germline loops: CDR1 LGHDT, CDR2 YNNKEL (reference sequence). CDR3 in DNA: TGTGCCAGCAGCCCTTGGGGTAGCGGGAGCGGCGATACGCAGTATTTT. Protein product: CASSPWGSGSGDTQYF.

This clonotype was recorded many times. The chain recombines TRBV7-8 with TRBJ2-5, with 8 bases lining up with TRBD1. Trimming cost V 3 bases and J 3 bases; bases outside gene matches: 9. The CDR3 has 16 amino acids. Germline CDR1 SGHVS, CDR2 FQNEAQ. DNA of the CDR3: TGTGCCAGCAGCTTCCGACAGGGGAACCAGAAAGAGACCCAGTACTTC. Translating it yields CASSFRQGNQKETQYF.

This sequence joins TRBV5-5 and TRBJ1-5; D unclear. CDR3 length: 15 amino acids. Germline lookup yields CDR1 SGHKS and CDR2 YYEKEE (reference sequence). Trimming took off 0 bases at V and 3 bases at J, with 10 bases between the two ends. The CDR3 reads CASSLVEVTNQPQHF. Written as DNA, the CDR3 is TGTGCCAGCAGCTTGGTGGAGGTTACCAATCAGCCCCAGCATTTT.

This chain connects TRBV12-3 or TRBV12-4 to TRBJ2-6; D is perhaps TRBD2 (6 bases). V was shortened by 8 bases and J by 2 bases, with 7 bases between the two germline ends. The CDR3 spans 13 residues. The CDR3 DNA reads as TGTGCCAGCGGAGGGGCTGGGGCCAACGTCCTGACTTTC. Translated, it gives CASGGAGANVLTF.

This clonotype was recorded a few times. This sequence joins TRBV7-8 and TRBJ2-1, with 7 positions matching TRBD2. Germline loops: CDR1 SGHVS, CDR2 FQNEAQ. This CDR3 comprises 17 residues. The J segment lost 0 bases and the V segment lost 4 bases, leaving 9 bases of the junction unmatched. The CDR3 DNA reads as TGTGCCAGCAGCTCCCGTTGGCGGGGGAGCTCCTACAATGAGCAGTTCTTC. The encoded protein is CASSSRWRGSSYNEQFF.

The chain uses TRBV7-8 and TRBJ2-7, with D tentatively TRBD1 (5 bases). Trimming took off 4 bases at V and 3 bases at J, with 13 bases between the two ends. CDR1 and CDR2 (germline): SGHVS, FQNEAQ. This CDR3 has 14 amino acids. Here the CDR3 reads CASSWGLTDYEQYV. CDR3 nucleotides: TGTGCCAGCAGCTGGGGCCTTACAGACTACGAGCAGTACGTC.

This clonotype has a single count. The rearrangement uses TRBV29-1 and TRBJ1-1; TRBD1 might be the D (6 bases). The CDR3 has 15 residues. Germline V CDR1 and CDR2: SQVTM, ANQGSEA. The germline V and J ends were trimmed by 3 bases and 0 bases, with 14 bases remaining between them. The CDR3 region has the DNA TGCAGCGTTGAGGGTGGGGGCAGAATGAACACTGAAGCTTTCTTT. It specifies CSVEGGGRMNTEAFF.